These 20 T cell receptor beta chains share one sample of origin, sequenced in a study of blood T cells in healthy people across ages. Alongside a J-beta primer mix, a sample-barcoded 5' primer served in a second PCR lasting about 6 to 11 cycles. TCRdb itself ran the 5' RACE reads through MiXCR, one entry per CDR3 protein. In the table there are approximately 800,000 distinct CDR3 sequences, less than 80% of which are singletons. Specimen: blood. The receptors stem from a young man in good health.

This clonotype was seen ten or more times. The chain carries TRBV4-3 and TRBJ2-1; 7 nucleotides match TRBD1. This CDR3 is built from 13 residues. V was pared by 2 bases and J by 5 bases, with 0 bases of the junction left unmatched. Germline CDR1 reads LGHNA; CDR2 reads YSLEER. The CDR3 DNA follows: TGCGCCAGCAGCCAAAGGGGGCACAATGAGCAGTTCTTC. It specifies CASSQRGHNEQFF.

V gene TRBV29-1 combines with J gene TRBJ1-2, with 10 bases matching TRBD1. With V trimmed by 7 bases and J by 4 bases, 15 bases remained unmatched. The CDR3 has 16 amino acids. Germline-derived CDR1 and CDR2 are SQVTM and ANQGSEA. The CDR3 region is CSAGAGQGFDAYGYTF. The CDR3, as DNA: TGCAGCGCCGGGGCGGGACAGGGGTTTGACGCCTATGGCTACACCTTC.

On this clonotype itself: The junction departs from germline at one end; a sequencing error may be responsible. The chain couples TRBV7-2 to TRBJ2-1; 12 bases map to TRBD2. Per germline, CDR1 SGHTA and CDR2 FQGNSA. The CDR3 runs to 15 residues. The CDR3 loop is CASSFGLAGYNVQFF. The CDR3 DNA reads TGTGCCAGCAGCTTCGGACTAGCGGGGTACAATGTGCAGTTCTTC. The full variable domain, completed using reference TRBV7-2 and TRBJ2-1, is GAGVSQSPSNKVTEKGKDVELRCDPISGHTALYWYRQSLGQGLEFLIYFQGNSAPDKSGLPSDRFSAERTGGSVSTLTIQRTQQEDSAVYLCASSFGLAGYNVQFFGPGTRLTVL.

V is TRBV7-3 and J is TRBJ2-3; 8 nucleotides line up with TRBD1. V lost 2 bases to trimming and J lost 3 bases; unmatched junction nucleotides: 19. Germline loops: CDR1 SGHTA, CDR2 FQGTGA. The CDR3 runs 20 residues. The CDR3 loop is CASSLPQTPHDRGRTDTQYF. For the CDR3, the DNA is TGTGCCAGCAGCTTACCCCAAACACCCCACGACAGGGGCCGAACAGATACGCAGTATTTT.

This chain uses TRBV7-9 with TRBJ2-2; D is possibly TRBD1 (6 bases). With 5 bases removed from V and 1 base from J, the gap between germline ends came to 11 bases. Germline loops: CDR1 SEHNR, CDR2 FQNEAQ (reference sequence). CDR3 length equals 15 residues. This CDR3 is CASSQIQGNTGELFF. DNA for the CDR3: TGTGCCAGCAGCCAGATACAGGGGAACACCGGGGAGCTGTTTTTT.

The chain links TRBV9 to TRBJ2-3, with D unclear. The CDR3 is 16 amino acids. The germline V and J ends were trimmed by 2 bases and 0 bases, with 13 bases remaining between them. In germline, CDR1 is SGDLS, CDR2 YYNGEE. For the CDR3, the DNA is TGTGCCAGCAGCGTCTACCCCTTGGGGAGCACAGATACGCAGTATTTT. This translates into CASSVYPLGSTDTQYF.

The sample holds a few counts of this clonotype. This sequence joins TRBV4-2 and TRBJ2-5; 12 nucleotides line up with TRBD2. Germline V gene data show CDR1 as LGHNA and CDR2 as YNFKEQ. The CDR3 is 15 amino acids. J lost 5 bases, V lost 2 bases, and 3 bases had no gene match. CDR3 amino acids: CASSQPSGGAETQYF. The CDR3 nucleotides are TGTGCCAGCAGCCAACCTAGCGGGGGGGCGGAGACCCAGTACTTC.

The CDR3 protein is CASSWDGDSTDTQYF. The DNA of the CDR3 is TGCGCCAGCAGCTGGGACGGGGACAGCACAGATACGCAGTATTTT. The chain recombines TRBV5-1 with TRBJ2-3; D tentatively fits TRBD1 or TRBD2 (5 bases each). Trimming removed 3 bases from V and 0 bases from J, with 11 bases in between. The CDR3 totals 15 residues. Germline lookup yields CDR1 SGHRS and CDR2 YFSETQ.

The rearrangement links TRBV20-1 to TRBJ2-1; 10 bases line up with TRBD2. The germline CDR1 and CDR2 sequences are DFQATT and SNEGSKA (reference sequence). V dropped 0 bases and J dropped 8; count of bases not matched to a gene: 4. This CDR3 has 14 amino acids. Here the CDR3 reads CSARDSGGSDEQFF. The CDR3 nucleotides read TGCAGTGCTAGAGATAGCGGGGGGAGCGATGAGCAGTTCTTC.

This clonotype was seen a few times. This rearrangement joins TRBV12-3 or TRBV12-4 to TRBJ1-2; the match to TRBD1 covers 9 bases. The junction had 7 bases not matched to a gene; V was cut back by 4 bases and J by 4 bases. The CDR3 spans 15 residues. The CDR3 reads CASSWYRGRSYGYTF. The CDR3 coding sequence is TGTGCCAGCAGTTGGTACAGGGGGCGAAGCTATGGCTACACCTTC.

J is TRBJ2-1 and V is TRBV10-3, with D perhaps assigned TRBD1 or TRBD2 (5 bases each). The CDR3 runs to 13 residues. Germline V gene lookup returns CDR1 ENHRY and CDR2 SYGVKD. V was clipped by 6 bases and J by 5 bases, with 11 bases between them. The CDR3 sequence: CAISPGRNNEQFF. The CDR3 bases are TGTGCCATCAGCCCGGGACGGAACAATGAGCAGTTCTTC.

This clonotype appeared a few times. This chain uses TRBV7-2 with TRBJ2-6; 9 nucleotides match TRBD1. Germline loops: CDR1 SGHTA, CDR2 FQGNSA. The CDR3 has 16 residues. The J segment lost 0 bases and the V segment lost 8 bases, leaving 5 bases of the junction unmatched. In nucleotides, the CDR3 is TGTGCCAGCCGGACAGGGGTCCTCTCTGGGGCCAACGTCCTGACTTTC. Translation: CASRTGVLSGANVLTF. Full variable domain (remainder filled in from reference TRBV7-2 and TRBJ2-6): GAGVSQSPSNKVTEKGKDVELRCDPISGHTALYWYRQSLGQGLEFLIYFQGNSAPDKSGLPSDRFSAERTGGSVSTLTIQRTQQEDSAVYLCASRTGVLSGANVLTFGAGSRLTVL.

V is TRBV7-2 and J is TRBJ2-1; D uncertain. CDR3 length: 15 amino acids. Looked up from germline, CDR1 is SGHTA and CDR2 is FQGNSA. The V and J ends lost 3 bases and 5 bases respectively, with 14 bases between them. The DNA of the CDR3 is TGTGCCAGCAGCTTGTCGGGCAGGAGTGACAATGAGCAGTTCTTC. Its protein product is CASSLSGRSDNEQFF.

The CDR3 here is CASSPWAGGIETQYF. CDR3 in DNA: TGTGCCAGCAGCCCATGGGCAGGAGGAATAGAGACCCAGTACTTC. The V gene is TRBV7-2, the J gene TRBJ2-5, with a possible D match to TRBD2 (5 bases). CDR1 and CDR2 (germline): SGHTA, FQGNSA. V was trimmed by 5 bases and J by 4 bases, leaving 17 bases between them. The CDR3 is 15 residues long. Full variable domain (missing parts from reference TRBV7-2 and TRBJ2-5): GAGVSQSPSNKVTEKGKDVELRCDPISGHTALYWYRQSLGQGLEFLIYFQGNSAPDKSGLPSDRFSAERTGGSVSTLTIQRTQQEDSAVYLCASSPWAGGIETQYFGPGTRLLVL.

Comment on this clonotype: At one of its ends the junction is not consistent with the germline gene, which may arise from a read error. The V and J genes are TRBV7-2 and TRBJ1-2, with a tentative D call TRBD1 (5 bases). Per germline, CDR1 SGHTA and CDR2 FQGNSA. This CDR3 has 13 residues. CDR3 protein: CASGLAGGVGYTF. The CDR3 region has the DNA TGTGCCAGCGGCTTAGCGGGAGGGGTTGGCTACACCTTC.

This clonotype appeared once. The chain is built from TRBV15 and TRBJ2-1; D is possibly TRBD2 (5 bases). Germline CDR1 LNHNV, CDR2 YYDKDF (reference sequence). This CDR3 has 15 residues. Trimming took off 0 bases at V and 7 bases at J, with 13 bases between the two ends. Here the CDR3 reads CATSRDRGSGNEQFF. The CDR3 DNA follows: TGTGCCACCAGCAGAGATCGGGGATCGGGGAATGAGCAGTTCTTC.

The rearrangement joins TRBV4-3 to TRBJ2-7; D unclear. The DNA end favors TRBJ2-5, so the J call may be wrong. Germline loops: CDR1 LGHNA, CDR2 YSLEER. The CDR3 length is 16 residues. The CDR3: CASSPFLKVAGETQYF. CDR3 nucleotides: TGCGCCAGCAGTCCCTTTCTCAAGGTGGCTGGGGAGACCCAGTACTTC.

V is TRBV18 and J is TRBJ2-5; D gene ambiguous. CDR1 and CDR2 from the germline V gene are KGHSH and LQKENI. V dropped 2 bases and J dropped 4 bases, with 8 bases sitting between them. The CDR3 extends over 13 amino acids. Here the CDR3 reads CASSPSPGETQYF. The CDR3, as DNA: TGTGCCAGCTCACCAAGCCCCGGAGAGACCCAGTACTTC.

This clonotype occurred once. This chain connects TRBV27 to TRBJ1-2; D might be TRBD1 (6 bases). Germline assignment: CDR1 MNHEY and CDR2 SMNVEV (reference sequence). Trimming took off 5 bases at V and 7 bases at J, with 20 bases between the two ends. CDR3 length: 15 residues. CDR3 DNA: TGTGCCAGCAGTCTAACCTCCGGGGGCATGGGTGGCTACACCTTC. This sequence encodes CASSLTSGGMGGYTF.

The V and J genes are TRBV9 and TRBJ2-1, with D tentatively TRBD1 (6 bases). The length of the CDR3 is 13 residues. V gave up 2 bases and J gave up 10 bases, with 13 bases separating them. The germline V gene encodes CDR1 SGDLS and CDR2 YYNGEE. This chain's CDR3 is CASSVSGQGEQFF. CDR3 nucleotides: TGTGCCAGCAGCGTCTCCGGCCAGGGGGAGCAGTTCTTC. The full variable domain, completed using reference TRBV9 and TRBJ2-1, is DSGVTQTPKHLITATGQRVTLRCSPRSGDLSVYWYQQSLDQGLQFLIQYYNGEERAKGNILERFSAQQFPDLHSELNLSSLELGDSALYFCASSVSGQGEQFFGPGTRLTVL.